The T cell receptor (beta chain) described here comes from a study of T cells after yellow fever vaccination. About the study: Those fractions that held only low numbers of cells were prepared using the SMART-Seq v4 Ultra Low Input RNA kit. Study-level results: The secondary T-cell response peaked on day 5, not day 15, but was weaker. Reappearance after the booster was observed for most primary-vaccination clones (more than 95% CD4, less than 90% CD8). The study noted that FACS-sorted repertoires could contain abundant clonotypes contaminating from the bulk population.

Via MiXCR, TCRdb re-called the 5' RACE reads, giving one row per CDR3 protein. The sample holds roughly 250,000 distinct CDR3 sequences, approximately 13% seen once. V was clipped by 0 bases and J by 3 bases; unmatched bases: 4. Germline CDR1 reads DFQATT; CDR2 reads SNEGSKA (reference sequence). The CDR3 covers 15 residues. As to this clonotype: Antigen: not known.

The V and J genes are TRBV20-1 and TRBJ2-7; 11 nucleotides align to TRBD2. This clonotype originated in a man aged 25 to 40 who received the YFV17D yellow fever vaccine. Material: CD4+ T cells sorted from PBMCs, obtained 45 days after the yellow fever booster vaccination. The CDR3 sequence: CSARDAGTSGYEQYF. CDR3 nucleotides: TGCAGTGCTAGAGATGCCGGGACTAGCGGCTACGAGCAGTACTTC.